The rows below give T cell receptor beta chains drawn from one sample of a study of T cells after yellow fever vaccination. TCRdb re-analysed the 5' RACE reads in MiXCR, keeping a single row per CDR3 protein. Among about 130,000 distinct CDR3 sequences listed, about 8.2% were seen once. The sequencing used CD8+ T cells sorted from PBMCs, collected on the day of the yellow fever booster vaccination. All receptors derive from a young man who received the YFV17D yellow fever vaccine. Each CDR3 is given with its conserved first and last residue. The D gene is left open where the match is weak. Rows give clone size only sometimes, using once, few, many, or a class for an expanded clone.

V: TRBV5-1
D: -
J: TRBJ2-7
size: many
DNA: TGCGCCAGCAGCTTGGCCACAGGGATCCCATCCTACGAGCAGTACTTC
CDR3: CASSLATGIPSYEQYF

V: TRBV6-2/TRBV6-3
D: -
J: TRBJ1-2
size: few
DNA: TGTGCCAGCAGCCGGAGTTATGGCTACACCTTC
CDR3: CASSRSYGYTF

V: TRBV30
D: -
J: TRBJ2-7
size: -
DNA: TGTGCCTGGAGTGTAAGCCTCTCCTACGAGCAGTACTTC
CDR3: CAWSVSLSYEQYF

V: TRBV7-9
D: TRBD2
J: TRBJ2-7
size: -
DNA: TGTGCCAGCAGCTTCAGGGAGGGAGGATACGAGCAGTACTTC
CDR3: CASSFREGGYEQYF

V: TRBV4-3
D: -
J: TRBJ2-7
size: few
DNA: TGCGCCAGCAGCCAAGATTACGTTTCTTGGTATTTCTACGAGCAGTACTTC
CDR3: CASSQDYVSWYFYEQYF

V: TRBV20-1
D: -
J: TRBJ2-3
size: few
DNA: TGCAGTCTAGAAACCTCCTTGGGGGGAGATACGCAGTATTTT
CDR3: CSLETSLGGDTQYF

V: TRBV20-1
D: TRBD1
J: TRBJ2-7
size: few
DNA: TGCAGTGCGTGGGACAGGGGATCTTACGAGCAGTACTTC
CDR3: CSAWDRGSYEQYF

V: TRBV5-1
D: TRBD1
J: TRBJ1-1
size: few
DNA: TGCGCCAGCAGCTTATCTCCGGGACAGGGAAGGATCCACACTGAAGCTTTCTTT
CDR3: CASSLSPGQGRIHTEAFF

V: TRBV4-2
D: -
J: TRBJ2-3
size: many
DNA: TGTGCCAGCAGCCAATTTAGCGGAGGCACAGATACGCAGTATTTT
CDR3: CASSQFSGGTDTQYF

V: TRBV6-2/TRBV6-3
D: -
J: TRBJ1-1
size: few
DNA: TGTGCCAGCAGGCTCATGAACACTGAAGCTTTCTTT
CDR3: CASRLMNTEAFF

V: TRBV5-6
D: TRBD1
J: TRBJ2-4
size: -
DNA: TGTGCCAGCAGCGCGGGGACAGGCAAAAACATTCAGTACTTC
CDR3: CASSAGTGKNIQYF

V: TRBV11-1
D: TRBD1
J: TRBJ2-7
size: -
DNA: TGTGCCAGCAGCTTACAGGGGGCGTTCTACGAGCAGTACTTC
CDR3: CASSLQGAFYEQYF

V: TRBV4-1
D: -
J: TRBJ1-5
size: many
DNA: TGCGCCAGCAGCCAGTACGGACATTATAGCAATCAGCCCCAGCATTTT
CDR3: CASSQYGHYSNQPQHF

V: TRBV20-1
D: -
J: TRBJ2-5
size: -
DNA: TGCAGTGCTAGATATGGGGGGGAGACCCAGTACTTC
CDR3: CSARYGGETQYF

V: TRBV29-1
D: -
J: TRBJ2-2
size: -
DNA: TGCAGCGGAAACCAGGGAGGCGGGGAGCTGTTTTTT
CDR3: CSGNQGGGELFF

V: TRBV4-3
D: TRBD2
J: TRBJ2-2
size: -
DNA: TGCGCCAGCAGCCAAGATCCAGCGGGGGCCAGCAATGACGGGGAGCTGTTTTTT
CDR3: CASSQDPAGASNDGELFF

V: TRBV19
D: -
J: TRBJ2-5
size: -
DNA: TGTGCCAGTAGTATTCCGTGGCAGGGCGGAGAGACCCAGTACTTC
CDR3: CASSIPWQGGETQYF

V: TRBV13
D: -
J: TRBJ1-1
size: few
DNA: TGTGCCAGCAGCTTAGGCCGGGGGGAGAACACTGAAGCTTTCTTT
CDR3: CASSLGRGENTEAFF

V: TRBV6-5
D: -
J: TRBJ2-1
size: -
DNA: TGTGCCAGCAGTTCGTTAATCAGGGGCTGGAATGAGCAGTTCTTC
CDR3: CASSSLIRGWNEQFF

V: TRBV7-3
D: -
J: TRBJ2-1
size: few
DNA: TGTGCCAGCAGCCCACTAGGGGGAGGAAACAATGAGCAGTTCTTC
CDR3: CASSPLGGGNNEQFF